The 25 T cell receptor beta chains in this list originate from one sample, sequenced in a study of tumor-infiltrating lymphocytes in primary liver carcinoma. A constant-region primer served to make TCR beta cDNA from about 500 ng total RNA. Researchers made the TCR beta libraries by running three nested multiplex PCR rounds with slightly modified ARM-PCR. Two initial PCR rounds of about 9 cycles each paired TRBV1-TRBV30 forward primers with a C-beta reverse primer. From the multiplex PCR reads, TCRdb called clonotypes with MiXCR, one entry per CDR3 protein. In the table there are approximately 310,000 distinct CDR3 sequences, about 62% of which are singletons. Unsorted whole blood served as the source of blood RNA, and germline DNA was extracted as well. Material: peripheral blood. The receptor source for this set is a middle-aged man with primary liver carcinoma and hepatitis B virus infection.

This clonotype has a single count. Because it lacks the conserved phenylalanine or tryptophan at the end, this CDR3 is likely a read error. The gene calls are TRBV11-3 and TRBJ2-1; D not resolved. Germline V lookup: CDR1 SGHNT, CDR2 YENEEA. The CDR3 consists of 17 residues. The CDR3 DNA reads as TGTGCCAGCAGCTTAGGGGAAGGCGCTAACTCCTACATTGAGCAGTTCTTA. This sequence encodes CASSLGEGANSYIEQFL.

Comments on this clonotype: Given a much more abundant clone one base away, this may be a read error. The chain joins TRBV13 to TRBJ2-7; 10 nucleotides agree with TRBD2. This CDR3 spans 16 amino acids. Looked up from germline, CDR1 is PRHDT and CDR2 is FYEKMQ (reference sequence). For the CDR3, the DNA is TGTGTCAGCAGCTTAGGTCCTAGCGGGAGAACCTACGAGCAGTACTTC. Protein product: CVSSLGPSGRTYEQYF.

At least ten counts were recorded for this clonotype. The rearrangement links TRBV12-3 or TRBV12-4 to TRBJ2-1; a possible D gene is TRBD2 (6 bases). V lost 6 bases, J lost 6 bases, and 18 bases lay in between. The CDR3 covers 15 residues. The CDR3 region is CASSHTSRSGNEQFF. The CDR3 DNA reads as TGTGCCAGCAGCCATACTAGCAGGTCGGGCAATGAGCAGTTCTTC.

As concerns this clonotype: A read error may explain this, as a much larger clone is one base away. The missing conserved phenylalanine or tryptophan at the end of this CDR3 makes a read error likely. J is TRBJ2-1 and V is TRBV6-2 or TRBV6-3; 7 nucleotides align to TRBD1. Germline-derived CDR1 and CDR2 are MNHEY and SVGEGT. The CDR3 covers 17 residues. The ends lost 3 bases at V and 0 bases at J; junction bases unmatched: 8. The CDR3 DNA reads TGTGCCAGCAGTTATAGGGGACAGCACCGCTCCTACAATGAGCAGTTCTCC. Its protein product is CASSYRGQHRSYNEQFS.

This rearrangement joins TRBV5-5 to TRBJ2-7; weak D call: TRBD1 (5 bases). The CDR3 length is 13 residues. Germline lookup yields CDR1 SGHKS and CDR2 YYEKEE (reference sequence). Trimming cost V 2 bases and J 4 bases, with 10 bases left between them. This chain's CDR3 is CASSFGREYEQYF. The CDR3 DNA is TGTGCCAGCAGCTTTGGCAGGGAATACGAGCAGTACTTC.

Worth noting for this clonotype: At one of its ends the junction is not consistent with the germline gene, which may arise from a read error. The V gene is TRBV6-5, the J gene TRBJ2-1, with D possibly matching TRBD2 (7 bases). From germline, CDR1 is MNHEY and CDR2 SVGAGI. The CDR3 has 17 amino acids. The CDR3 DNA sequence: TGTGCCAGCGGTTACCGTATAGTCGGGGAGGGGGTCAATGAGCAGTTCTTC. Protein product: CASGYRIVGEGVNEQFF.

A single count supports this clonotype. This may stem from a read error, because a much larger clone lies one nucleotide away. The chain employs TRBV6-5 and TRBJ1-1; unclear D gene. The CDR3 is 15 amino acids. From germline, CDR1 is MNHEY and CDR2 SVGAGI. The V end lost 6 bases, the J end lost 1 base, and 15 bases lay between the germline ends. DNA of the CDR3: TGTGCCAGCAGAATGGGAGACGCGGGGAACACTGAAGCTTTCTTT. Translation: CASRMGDAGNTEAFF.

On this clonotype itself: Given a much more abundant clone one base away, this may be a read error. The rearrangement uses TRBV20-1 and TRBJ1-1; D gene ambiguous. The CDR3 has 14 residues. The germline gives CDR1 DFQATT, CDR2 SNEGSKA (reference sequence). The CDR3 is CNARVGTLNTEAFF. CDR3 nucleotides: TGCAATGCTAGAGTCGGAACTCTGAACACTGAAGCTTTCTTT.

Comments on this clonotype: This may stem from a read error, because a much larger clone lies one nucleotide away. The chain carries TRBV4-1 and TRBJ1-3, with 8 bases lining up with TRBD1. CDR1 is MGHRA and CDR2 is YSYEKL in the germline V gene. The trim removed 3 bases at V and 8 bases at J, leaving 9 bases unmatched. This CDR3 has 15 residues. The CDR3 reads CASSHLNTGGDTIYF. For the CDR3, the DNA is TGCGCCAGCAGCCACCTAAATACAGGGGGGGACACCATATATTTT.

Of note for this clonotype: Compared with germline, one end of the junction differs, possibly owing to a read error. The gene calls are TRBV5-4 and TRBJ2-5, with a possible D match to TRBD2 (6 bases). The germline gives CDR1 SGHNT, CDR2 YYREEE (reference sequence). This CDR3 region has 13 residues. CDR3 loop: CDSSERGKETQYF. The CDR3 coding sequence is TGTGACAGCAGCGAACGGGGGAAAGAGACCCAGTACTTC.

The chain combines TRBV12-3 or TRBV12-4 with TRBJ2-7; D not resolved. This CDR3 spans 13 amino acids. V was cut by 7 bases and J by 4 bases, with 14 bases left in between. CDR3: CASNLGIIYEQYF. Here the CDR3 DNA reads TGTGCCAGCAATTTGGGGATTATATACGAGCAGTACTTC.

A remark on this clonotype: Possible read error: a much larger clone is one base away. The rearrangement links TRBV29-1 to TRBJ2-3; D gene ambiguous. Germline V gives CDR1 SQVTM, CDR2 ANQGSEA. This CDR3 spans 10 amino acids. V lost 8 bases to trimming and J lost 4 bases, with 7 bases between them. The CDR3 nucleotides read TGCAGCACCTGCTCAGATACGCAGTATTTT. It is translated as CSTCSDTQYF.

A few counts support this clonotype. The rearrangement joins TRBV5-4 to TRBJ2-7; D gene ambiguous. Germline CDR1 and CDR2: SGHNT and YYREEE (reference sequence). The CDR3 has 13 residues. The V and J ends lost 7 bases and 2 bases respectively, with 13 bases between them. The CDR3 region is CASGRTDTYEQYF. The CDR3 DNA reads as TGTGCCAGCGGAAGGACCGACACCTACGAGCAGTACTTC.

This clonotype came up many times. This rearrangement joins TRBV11-3 to TRBJ1-1, with D tentatively TRBD1 (5 bases). This CDR3 has 13 amino acids. Germline assignment: CDR1 SGHNT and CDR2 YENEEA. The V end lost 8 bases, the J end lost 1 base, and 11 bases lay between the germline ends. The CDR3 nucleotides read TGTGCCAGCGGACGGGGCAGGAACACTGAAGCTTTCTTT. It is translated as CASGRGRNTEAFF.

This clonotype was seen a few times. The V gene is TRBV24-1, the J gene TRBJ1-4; TRBD1 matches 9 bases. The CDR3 extends over 15 amino acids. Germline V gene lookup returns CDR1 KGHDR and CDR2 SFDVKD. V trimming: 4 bases; J trimming: 7 bases; junction bases outside the gene matches: 6. As DNA, the CDR3 is TGTGCCACCAGTGAGCCGGGACAGGGAGGTGAAAAACTGTTTTTT. Protein: CATSEPGQGGEKLFF.

This clonotype was counted a single time. This chain links TRBV28 with TRBJ2-6; a weak D match, TRBD2 (6 bases). CDR3 length: 19 amino acids. V was clipped by 1 base and J by 0 bases, with 16 bases between them. Germline CDR1 reads MDHEN; CDR2 reads SYDVKM. In DNA form, the CDR3 reads TGTGCCAGCAGTTTATTTGGTGGGAGGACCCCCTCTGGGGCCAACGTCCTGACTTTC. Amino acid sequence: CASSLFGGRTPSGANVLTF.

As for this clonotype: A read error is possible here, since a much larger clone lies one base away. This CDR3 fails to terminate in the conserved phenylalanine or tryptophan, so it likely reflects a read error. The chain joins TRBV5-1 to TRBJ2-7; D remains ambiguous. Germline V CDR1 and CDR2: SGHRS, YFSETQ. Deletions cut 2 bases from V and 2 bases from J, with 11 bases between. The CDR3 loop spans 14 amino acids. CDR3: CASSLEGRPYEQYY. The CDR3 DNA reads TGCGCCAGCAGCTTAGAAGGCCGACCCTACGAGCAGTACTAC.

Regarding this clonotype: A much larger clone lies one base from this, so it may be a read error. The V and J genes are TRBV12-3 or TRBV12-4 and TRBJ2-1; 11 positions match TRBD2. CDR3 length equals 13 residues. The V segment lost 6 bases and the J segment 11 bases; nucleotides outside the gene matches: 6. The CDR3 loop reads CASRLAGAVKQFF. As DNA, the CDR3 is TGTGCCAGCAGACTAGCGGGAGCGGTTAAGCAGTTCTTC.

Concerning this clonotype itself: One end of the junction fails to match germline, which may point to a read error. J is TRBJ2-7 and V is TRBV11-2; D uncertain. Germline lookup yields CDR1 SGHAT and CDR2 FQNNGV. CDR3 length: 13 amino acids. In DNA, the CDR3 is TGTGCCAGCAACCTTAAACCGAACTACGTGCAGTACTTC. Translation: CASNLKPNYVQYF. The full variable domain, completed using reference TRBV11-2 and TRBJ2-7, is EAGVAQSPRYKIIEKRQSVAFWCNPISGHATLYWYQQILGQGPKLLIQFQNNGVVDDSQLPKDRFSAERLKGVDSTLKIQPAKLEDSAVYLCASNLKPNYVQYFGPGTRLTVT.

V usage is TRBV6-1 and J usage is TRBJ2-5, with TRBD1 matching over 7 bases. Trimming at V came to 6 bases and at J to 4 bases, leaving 8 bases not matched to a gene. CDR1 is MNHNS, CDR2 SASEGT, per germline. The CDR3 consists of 14 residues. CDR3 sequence (DNA): TGTGCCAGCAGCCGGGACAGAGGGCGAGAGACCCAGTACTTC. The encoded protein is CASSRDRGRETQYF.

Of note for this clonotype: Being one base from a much bigger clone, this may be a read error. This chain joins TRBV6-1 and TRBJ1-1; D gene ambiguous. The germline V gene has CDR1 MNHNS and CDR2 SASEGT. The CDR3 runs to 13 residues. CDR3 sequence reads: CASSGGRVTEALF. The CDR3 DNA reads as TGTGCCAGCAGTGGCGGAAGGGTGACTGAAGCTCTCTTT.

This chain connects TRBV6-1 to TRBJ2-7; no firm D call. The CDR3 sequence is 13 residues long. In germline, CDR1 is MNHNS, CDR2 SASEGT. V lost 6 bases and J 3 bases, leaving 12 bases between the germline ends. The CDR3 coding sequence is TGTGCCAGCAGACCACCATTGATCTACGAGCAGTACTTC. This sequence encodes CASRPPLIYEQYF.

Comment on this clonotype: A junction boundary mismatches the germline segment, possibly from a read error. The chain carries TRBV11-2 and TRBJ2-2; D is undetermined. This CDR3 has 16 amino acids. Germline CDR1 reads SGHAT; CDR2 reads FQNNGV. The CDR3 sequence is CAISFPEIRNTRELFF. CDR3 coding DNA: TGTGCCATCAGCTTTCCGGAAATAAGGAACACCAGGGAGCTGTTTTTT.

Details on this clonotype: One base away lies a much larger clone, so this may be a sequencing read error. This chain joins TRBV7-9 and TRBJ1-1, with no clear D. The germline V gene has CDR1 SEHNR and CDR2 FQNEAQ (reference sequence). Trimming took 3 bases from V and 2 from J, leaving 28 bases between them. This CDR3 is built from 20 residues. The CDR3 here is CASSFIEPRASQRSNTEAFF. The CDR3, as DNA: TGTGCCAGCAGCTTTATAGAGCCTCGGGCCAGTCAGAGAAGTAACACTGAAGCTTTCTTT.

This clonotype was seen repeatedly, ten times or more. The chain employs TRBV12-3 or TRBV12-4 and TRBJ1-1, with D unresolved. The CDR3 consists of 12 residues. V was clipped by 8 bases and J by 5 bases, with 12 bases between them. CDR3 residues: CASCPSWTEAFF. The CDR3, as DNA: TGTGCCAGCTGTCCGTCTTGGACTGAAGCTTTCTTT.